This T cell receptor beta chain was found in a study of beta chain features in type 1 diabetes. About the research overall: In age, gender and cell yields, patients were similar to healthy donors. Whole-study results and caveats: Among patients with Type 1 diabetes, TCRB CDR3s were moderately but significantly shorter in every one of the four CD4+ subsets.

What was sequenced were expressed TCRB transcripts, since all of the isolated RNA had been reverse transcribed. Profiled with immunoSEQ multiplex PCR; TCRdb holds only in-frame clones, not every one. The repertoire has approximately 57,000 clones, about 47% of them found once; the top ten carry 2% to 3%. A few counts support this clone. Its cognate antigen is unknown. Germline V lookup: CDR1 ENHRY, CDR2 SYGVKD. The CDR3 has 14 residues. Losses at the gene ends were 6 bases for V and 5 bases for J; bases not matched to a gene: 7. Blood was drawn once from each donor into heparinised tubes. The draws averaged approximately 110 mL. Every sorted population was more than 98% pure.

The chain couples TRBV10-3 to TRBJ1-2, with TRBD1 identical over 9 bases. The sequence came from a woman aged 40 to 50 with type 1 diabetes. The material sequenced was Tregs from blood. The CDR3 sequence: CAISRTGDGYGYTF. The CDR3 region has the DNA TGTGCCATCAGCCGGACAGGGGACGGGTATGGCTACACCTTC.